This TCR beta chain was observed in a study of T-cell reconstitution after alpha-beta-depleted transplantation in children. CDR1 is SQVTM and CDR2 is ANQGSEA in the germline V gene. V shed 1 base and J shed 4 bases, with 13 bases lying between them. The CDR3 loop spans 14 amino acids. General study points: Expanded clones from the graft, numbering several hundred, reportedly supplied alpha-beta T cells about two months after transplant.

Unique molecular identifiers tagged the TCRbeta library. From the PCR reads, TCRdb called clonotypes with MiXCR, one entry per CDR3 protein. The sample lists about 1,000,000 distinct CDR3 sequences; 25% to 35% were seen once. A word on this clonotype: Antigen specificity is unknown.

This receptor was identified in a boy in the first two years of life who had a stem cell transplant for SCID, so the T cells may come from the graft donor. Sequences were derived from PBMCs, mostly from graft donor cells, sampled 360 days after TCRalphabeta/CD19-depleted stem cell transplant. The genes are TRBV29-1 and TRBJ1-2; D call uncertain. The CDR3 loop reads CSVEGAATFYGYTF. CDR3 DNA: TGCAGCGTTGAAGGCGCAGCTACCTTCTATGGCTACACCTTC.